Below are 18 T cell receptor beta chains sequenced from a single sample in a study of cytomegalovirus exposure and HLA in healthy donors. With 60 Vbeta and 13 Jbeta primers, the PCR was carried out. This table comes from immunoSEQ multiplex PCR, and its TCRdb copy is limited to in-frame clones, with some not included. The data show around 100,000 clones, roughly 80% seen once. Material for sequencing was PBMCs. The receptors derive from a man under 40 in good health and CMV-seropositive.

The chain combines TRBV5-1 with TRBJ2-1; TRBD1 might be the D (5 bases). Trimming removed 4 bases from V and 10 bases from J, with 15 bases in between. CDR3 length: 13 residues. The V gene's germline CDR1 is SGHRS and CDR2 YFSETQ. CDR3 bases: TGCGCCAGCAGCCCGTCGTCCCCAGGGGAGCAGTTCTTC. Its protein is CASSPSSPGEQFF.

The V and J genes are TRBV27 and TRBJ1-2; tentatively, D is TRBD1 (6 bases). This CDR3 spans 14 amino acids. The germline V gene has CDR1 MNHEY and CDR2 SMNVEV (reference sequence). V lost 6 bases and J lost 4, with 15 bases in between. The CDR3 reads CASRFTGSGYGYTF. CDR3 nucleotide sequence: TGTGCCAGCAGGTTCACAGGGTCGGGCTATGGCTACACCTTC.

Here the CDR3 reads CASSFTGEAEQYF. The CDR3 nucleotides are TGTGCCAGCAGTTTCACAGGGGAGGCCGAGCAGTACTTC. This chain links TRBV27 with TRBJ2-7, with a possible D match to TRBD1 (7 bases). Trimming took 3 bases from V and 6 from J, leaving 12 bases between them. CDR3 length equals 13 residues. Germline CDR1 reads MNHEY; CDR2 reads SMNVEV (reference sequence).

This sequence joins TRBV5-3 and TRBJ1-6; D is unresolved. TRBV5-3 is marked as an open reading frame, function uncertain. The CDR3 length is 15 residues. V lost 2 bases and J 1 base, leaving 7 bases between the germline ends. The CDR3 DNA reads as TGTGCCAGAAGCTTTTTGAGGTCCTATAATTCACCCCTCCACTTT. Amino acids: CARSFLRSYNSPLHF.

The rearrangement links TRBV7-6 to TRBJ1-1, with TRBD1 identical over 9 bases. Germline values: CDR1 SGHVS, CDR2 FNYEAQ. This CDR3 has 18 residues. After removal of 1 base from V and 5 bases from J, the junction contained 14 bases not matched to a gene. The CDR3 is CASSLGPRTGAGGTEAFF. As DNA, the CDR3 is TGTGCCAGCAGCTTAGGACCACGGACAGGGGCGGGGGGAACTGAAGCTTTCTTT. The full variable domain, with the rest looked up from reference TRBV7-6 and TRBJ1-1, is GAGVSQSPRYKVTKRGQDVALRCDPISGHVSLYWYRQALGQGPEFLTYFNYEAQQDKSGLPNDRFSAERPEGSISTLTIQRTEQRDSAMYRCASSLGPRTGAGGTEAFFGQGTRLTVV.

The chain carries TRBV5-6 and TRBJ2-5, with 7 bases matching TRBD2. CDR3 length: 14 amino acids. The J segment lost 0 bases and the V segment lost 4 bases, leaving 3 bases of the junction unmatched. Germline V gene sequence: CDR1 SGHDT, CDR2 YYEEEE. The CDR3 loop is CASSGSGDQETQYF. CDR3 nucleotide sequence: TGTGCCAGCAGCGGAAGCGGGGACCAAGAGACCCAGTACTTC.

This rearrangement joins TRBV7-9 to TRBJ2-2; a weak D match, TRBD1 (5 bases). The CDR3 is made up of 14 amino acids. Germline lookup yields CDR1 SEHNR and CDR2 FQNEAQ (reference sequence). The V and J ends lost 8 bases and 4 bases respectively, with 14 bases between them. CDR3 region: CASPPARVTGELFF. As DNA, the CDR3 is TGTGCCAGCCCCCCCGCCAGGGTCACCGGGGAGCTGTTTTTT. Using reference TRBV7-9 and TRBJ2-2 for the parts outside the CDR3, the full variable domain is DTGVSQNPRHKITKRGQNVTFRCDPISEHNRLYWYRQTLGQGPEFLTYFQNEAQLEKSRLLSDRFSAERPKGSFSTLEIQRTEQGDSAMYLCASPPARVTGELFFGEGSRLTVL.

This chain links TRBV14 with TRBJ1-5; D perhaps matches TRBD1 (5 bases). Germline V gene lookup returns CDR1 SGHDN and CDR2 FVKESK. This CDR3 is 13 amino acids long. V was shortened by 5 bases and J by 6 bases, with 11 bases between the two germline ends. CDR3 sequence reads: CASSYNTGQPQHF. CDR3 nucleotides: TGTGCCAGCAGCTATAATACAGGTCAGCCCCAGCATTTT.

This chain links TRBV11-1 with TRBJ2-3, with D perhaps TRBD2 (6 bases). CDR1 is SGHAT and CDR2 is FQDESV in the germline V gene (reference sequence). V was clipped by 5 bases and J by 1 base, with 13 bases between them. The CDR3 spans 15 residues. CDR3 nucleotides: TGTGCCAGCAGCGCCCAGGGACTGGGCACAGATACGCAGTATTTT. It is translated as CASSAQGLGTDTQYF.

V gene TRBV6-1 combines with J gene TRBJ1-1, with TRBD1 as a possible D gene (6 bases). V lost 5 bases, J lost 0 bases, and 10 bases lay in between. The CDR3 runs to 14 residues. Germline-derived CDR1 and CDR2 are MNHNS and SASEGT. The CDR3 sequence: CASSLDRLNTEAFF. The CDR3 DNA is TGTGCCAGCAGTCTGGACAGATTGAACACTGAAGCTTTCTTT.

With respect to this clone: The junction shows a germline mismatch at one end, possibly a read error. The chain uses TRBV7-9 and TRBJ2-2, with D possibly being TRBD1 (5 bases). CDR1 is SEHNR and CDR2 is FQNEAQ in the germline V gene (reference sequence). The CDR3 sequence is 15 residues long. The CDR3, as DNA: TGTTCCAGCAGCTTAAGGCAGGGTAACACCGGGGAGCTGTTTTTT. It encodes CSSSLRQGNTGELFF.

This clone has a handful of counts. The rearrangement links TRBV2 to TRBJ1-1; no firm D call. Between the trimmed V and J ends, which lost 4 bases and 5 bases, there was a span of 5 bases. This CDR3 contains 11 residues. Looked up from germline, CDR1 is SNHLY and CDR2 is FYNNEI. CDR3 protein: CASSALTEAFF. Here the CDR3 DNA reads TGTGCCAGCAGTGCCCTTACTGAAGCTTTCTTT.

This clone was counted a few times. The V call is TRBV15, the J call TRBJ1-1, with TRBD1 as a possible D gene (5 bases). Trimming left V 5 bases short and J 0 bases short, with 10 bases between. This CDR3 region has 14 residues. The V gene's germline CDR1 is LNHNV and CDR2 YYDKDF (reference sequence). The CDR3 DNA sequence: TGTGCCACCAGCGGGACTGCAATGAACACTGAAGCTTTCTTT. Its translation is CATSGTAMNTEAFF.

The rearrangement joins TRBV5-1 to TRBJ2-3; D is perhaps TRBD1 (6 bases). This CDR3 region has 16 residues. Looked up from germline, CDR1 is SGHRS and CDR2 is YFSETQ. V lost 3 bases and J 2 bases, leaving 16 bases between the germline ends. The CDR3 DNA reads as TGCGCCAGCAGCTCTCCGACAGGAGGAGCCACAGATACGCAGTATTTT. It is translated as CASSSPTGGATDTQYF.

The gene calls are TRBV7-9 and TRBJ1-1; 7 bases map to TRBD1. The CDR3 is 16 residues long. Losses at the gene ends were 4 bases for V and 1 base for J; bases not matched to a gene: 9. Germline loops: CDR1 SEHNR, CDR2 FQNEAQ (reference sequence). CDR3: CASSSAQGRGNTEAFF. CDR3 sequence (DNA): TGTGCCAGCAGCTCAGCACAGGGGCGTGGGAACACTGAAGCTTTCTTT.

The chain joins TRBV28 to TRBJ2-7; 7 positions agree with TRBD1. J lost 0 bases, V lost 7 bases, and 9 bases had no gene match. This CDR3 region has 15 residues. CDR1 and CDR2 (germline): MDHEN, SYDVKM. The CDR3 nucleotides are TGTGCCAGCATTTCCGGGACAGCGAGCTCCTACGAGCAGTACTTC. This sequence encodes CASISGTASSYEQYF.

The rearrangement links TRBV5-5 to TRBJ1-1; tentative D call: TRBD1 (5 bases). This CDR3 contains 14 residues. The germline V gene has CDR1 SGHKS and CDR2 YYEKEE (reference sequence). Trimming took 5 bases from V and 4 from J, leaving 15 bases between them. The CDR3 DNA is TGTGCCAGCAGTCCACAGGCGGCCAGCACTGAAGCTTTCTTT. It is translated as CASSPQAASTEAFF.

The genes are TRBV11-3 and TRBJ2-5; a possible D gene is TRBD1 (7 bases). The length of the CDR3 is 15 residues. The germline CDR1 and CDR2 sequences are SGHNT and YENEEA. V lost 6 bases and J lost 5, with 19 bases in between. The CDR3 is CASRPAGGGSETQYF. The CDR3 nucleotides read TGTGCCAGCAGGCCCGCAGGAGGGGGCAGTGAGACCCAGTACTTC.